This is a list of T cell receptor beta chains from one sample in a study of OX40 agonist ivuxolimab in advanced cancers. Method: immunoSEQ multiplex PCR; TCRdb's copy keeps in-frame clones and lacks some. The profile shows roughly 79,000 clones, roughly nine tenths of them singletons. The sequenced sample was CD4+ or CD8+ T cells sorted from blood, obtained in a trial of the OX40 agonist ivuxolimab. The receptors come from an adult with an advanced solid tumor such as melanoma, head and neck, liver or kidney cancer. Both conserved end residues are part of each CDR3. A D gene is named only where the DNA matches it firmly. Where a row states a size, it is once, few, many or the class of an expanded clone; other rows omit it.

clone size: once; V gene: TRBV9; J gene: TRBJ2-3; D gene: .; CDR3 DNA: TGTGCCAGCAGCGTAGACCAAGGGGCCGCCCCCACAGATACGCAGTATTTT; CDR3 protein: CASSVDQGAAPTDTQYF
clone size: .; V gene: TRBV2; J gene: TRBJ1-5; D gene: TRBD1; CDR3 DNA: TGTGCCAGCAGCCCGACAGGGGGCGGCAATCAGCCCCAGCATTTT; CDR3 protein: CASSPTGGGNQPQHF
clone size: once; V gene: TRBV18; J gene: TRBJ1-1; D gene: .; CDR3 DNA: TGTGCCAGCTCACTAACCCGGCTGGGAAATGAAGCTTTCTTT; CDR3 protein: CASSLTRLGNEAFF
clone size: .; V gene: TRBV5-4; J gene: TRBJ2-3; D gene: TRBD2; CDR3 DNA: TGTGCCAGCAGCTTGGAGGGACTAGCGGTTAGCACAGATACGCAGTATTTT; CDR3 protein: CASSLEGLAVSTDTQYF
clone size: .; V gene: TRBV6-5; J gene: TRBJ2-1; D gene: .; CDR3 DNA: TGTGCCAGCAGACTAACTATCTCAAATGAGCAGTTCTTC; CDR3 protein: CASRLTISNEQFF
clone size: .; V gene: TRBV19; J gene: TRBJ2-7; D gene: TRBD1; CDR3 DNA: TGTGCCAGTAGCCGAACGGGACAGGCCTACGAGCAGTACTTC; CDR3 protein: CASSRTGQAYEQYF
clone size: once; V gene: TRBV5-1; J gene: TRBJ2-3; D gene: TRBD1; CDR3 DNA: TGCGCCAGCAGCTCGGGACAGAGCACAGATACGCAGTATTTT; CDR3 protein: CASSSGQSTDTQYF
clone size: .; V gene: TRBV21-1; J gene: TRBJ2-3; D gene: .; CDR3 DNA: TGTGCCAGCAGCCCCAGGGACCCAGATACGCAGTATTTT; CDR3 protein: CASSPRDPDTQYF
clone size: .; V gene: TRBV2; J gene: TRBJ2-7; D gene: .; CDR3 DNA: TGTGCCAGCAAAAACCTAGCGACGAACTACGGGGAGCAGTACTTC; CDR3 protein: CASKNLATNYGEQYF
clone size: .; V gene: TRBV30; J gene: TRBJ1-5; D gene: .; CDR3 DNA: TGTGCCTGGAGTGGGGCTAGCAATCAGCCCCAGCATTTT; CDR3 protein: CAWSGASNQPQHF
clone size: .; V gene: TRBV10-3; J gene: TRBJ2-1; D gene: .; CDR3 DNA: TGTGCCATCAGTGGAGCCGAGACCCCGGAGCAGTTCTTC; CDR3 protein: CAISGAETPEQFF
clone size: .; V gene: TRBV2; J gene: TRBJ1-1; D gene: .; CDR3 DNA: TGTGCCAGCAGAAGATCACCCTTGAACACTGAAGCTTTCTTT; CDR3 protein: CASRRSPLNTEAFF
clone size: .; V gene: TRBV16; J gene: TRBJ1-5; D gene: .; CDR3 DNA: TGTGCCAGCAGCCAATTGGGGGGAACGAGCAATCAGCCCCAGCATTTT; CDR3 protein: CASSQLGGTSNQPQHF
clone size: .; V gene: TRBV5-1; J gene: TRBJ1-1; D gene: .; CDR3 DNA: TGCGCCAGCAGCTTGGGGGTGAGGGACACTGAAGCTTTCTTT; CDR3 protein: CASSLGVRDTEAFF
clone size: .; V gene: TRBV7-6; J gene: TRBJ2-7; D gene: .; CDR3 DNA: TGTGCCAGCAGCTTAGAGGGTGGGAGCAGCCACGAGCAGTACTTC; CDR3 protein: CASSLEGGSSHEQYF
clone size: few; V gene: TRBV11-2; J gene: TRBJ2-3; D gene: TRBD2; CDR3 DNA: TGTGCCAGCAGCTTGTCCGGGACTAGTCAGTATTTT; CDR3 protein: CASSLSGTSQYF
clone size: .; V gene: TRBV7-2; J gene: TRBJ2-3; D gene: .; CDR3 DNA: TGTGCCAGCAGCACCCGCCCCCACAGTGCAGATACGCAGTATTTT; CDR3 protein: CASSTRPHSADTQYF
clone size: .; V gene: TRBV19; J gene: TRBJ2-5; D gene: .; CDR3 DNA: TGTGCCAGTAGTATAGGGCAGTTTCAAGAGACCCAGTACTTC; CDR3 protein: CASSIGQFQETQYF
clone size: once; V gene: TRBV11-2; J gene: TRBJ2-7; D gene: .; CDR3 DNA: TGTGCCAGCAGCTTGGACACCTCCTACGAGCAGTACTTC; CDR3 protein: CASSLDTSYEQYF
clone size: medium-sized; V gene: TRBV6-5; J gene: TRBJ2-7; D gene: TRBD1; CDR3 DNA: TGTGCCAGCAGTATCCGACAGGGGGCGCGGCAGTACTTC; CDR3 protein: CASSIRQGARQYF
clone size: .; V gene: TRBV5-4; J gene: TRBJ2-2; D gene: TRBD2; CDR3 DNA: TGTGCCAGCAGCTTGGCCGGGACTAGCGCCGGGGAGCTGTTTTTT; CDR3 protein: CASSLAGTSAGELFF
clone size: few; V gene: TRBV5-1; J gene: TRBJ1-2; D gene: TRBD1; CDR3 DNA: TGCGCCAGCAGCCGGACAGGGAACTATGGCTACACCTTC; CDR3 protein: CASSRTGNYGYTF
clone size: .; V gene: TRBV5-1; J gene: TRBJ1-2; D gene: .; CDR3 DNA: TGCGCCAGCAGCCTCCAGGACGGAGGTGGCTACACCTTC; CDR3 protein: CASSLQDGGGYTF
clone size: .; V gene: TRBV10-3; J gene: TRBJ2-2; D gene: TRBD2; CDR3 DNA: TGTGCCATCAGTGAATCTCACATTGGGACTAGCGGGGAGCTGTTTTTT; CDR3 protein: CAISESHIGTSGELFF
clone size: .; V gene: TRBV4-1; J gene: TRBJ2-7; D gene: TRBD2; CDR3 DNA: TGCGCCAGCAGCCAAGAGAGGCGGTGGACTAGCGGGAGGTCCTACGAGCAGTACTTC; CDR3 protein: CASSQERRWTSGRSYEQYF
clone size: .; V gene: TRBV4-3; J gene: TRBJ2-2; D gene: .; CDR3 DNA: TGCGCCAGCAGCCAAGTCGGGGGCACCGGGGAGCTGTTTTTT; CDR3 protein: CASSQVGGTGELFF
clone size: .; V gene: TRBV29-1; J gene: TRBJ2-1; D gene: .; CDR3 DNA: TGCAGCGTCCAGGGATCGGGATACAATGAGCAGTTCTTC; CDR3 protein: CSVQGSGYNEQFF
clone size: .; V gene: TRBV28; J gene: TRBJ1-2; D gene: .; CDR3 DNA: TGTGCCAGCAGTTACCCCTCTTACAGCAGGGCTTTCTATGGCTACACCTTC; CDR3 protein: CASSYPSYSRAFYGYTF
clone size: .; V gene: TRBV6-4; J gene: TRBJ1-2; D gene: .; CDR3 DNA: TGTGCCAGCAGTGAAAGCCTTGAGGGGCAACAGTATGGCTACACCTTC; CDR3 protein: CASSESLEGQQYGYTF
clone size: .; V gene: TRBV9; J gene: TRBJ2-5; D gene: TRBD2; CDR3 DNA: TGTGCCAGCAGCGTAGGGATGGGAGCGGGAGGGCAAGAGACCCAGTACTTC; CDR3 protein: CASSVGMGAGGQETQYF
clone size: .; V gene: TRBV5-4; J gene: TRBJ2-7; D gene: .; CDR3 DNA: TGTGCCAGCAGCTCAAAGACCGGCTACGAGCAGTACTTC; CDR3 protein: CASSSKTGYEQYF
clone size: .; V gene: TRBV7-3; J gene: TRBJ2-2; D gene: TRBD2; CDR3 DNA: TGTGCCAGCAGCTATCTCTTTGCGGGAGCACCCGGGGAGCTGTTTTTT; CDR3 protein: CASSYLFAGAPGELFF
clone size: .; V gene: TRBV18; J gene: TRBJ1-1; D gene: .; CDR3 DNA: TGTGCCAGCTCACCACCGAACAGGGCTAACCCTGAAGCTTTCTTT; CDR3 protein: CASSPPNRANPEAFF
clone size: .; V gene: TRBV7-9; J gene: TRBJ2-3; D gene: .; CDR3 DNA: TGTGCCAGCAGACAAACGGGCACAGATACGCAGTATTTT; CDR3 protein: CASRQTGTDTQYF
clone size: .; V gene: TRBV14; J gene: TRBJ2-3; D gene: .; CDR3 DNA: TGTGCCAGCAGCTGGACCCCCGGCACAGATACGCAGTATTTT; CDR3 protein: CASSWTPGTDTQYF
clone size: .; V gene: TRBV28; J gene: TRBJ2-2; D gene: .; CDR3 DNA: TGTGCCAGCAGCCCGGACTTCACCGGGGAGCTGTTTTTT; CDR3 protein: CASSPDFTGELFF
clone size: .; V gene: TRBV11-2; J gene: TRBJ2-2; D gene: TRBD2; CDR3 DNA: TGTGCCAGCAGCTTAGGCCGGTTAGCGGGAAAATCTCGTCCGGGGGAGCTGTTTTTT; CDR3 protein: CASSLGRLAGKSRPGELFF
clone size: .; V gene: TRBV5-1; J gene: TRBJ2-7; D gene: .; CDR3 DNA: TGCGCCAGCAGCGTCCAAGAGGGCGAGCAGTACTTC; CDR3 protein: CASSVQEGEQYF
clone size: .; V gene: TRBV21-1; J gene: TRBJ1-4; D gene: .; CDR3 DNA: TGTGCCAGCAGCCAAGGCGGGGGAGAAAAACTGTTTTTT; CDR3 protein: CASSQGGGEKLFF
clone size: .; V gene: TRBV7-3; J gene: TRBJ2-3; D gene: .; CDR3 DNA: TGTGCCAGCAGCCAAAGCACAGATACGCAGTATTTT; CDR3 protein: CASSQSTDTQYF